The clone carrying this T cell receptor beta chain was detected ten times or more. Its matching antigen is unknown. The CDR3 runs to 13 residues. Germline CDR1 is DFQATT and CDR2 is SNEGSKA (reference sequence). The V and J ends lost 3 bases and 2 bases respectively, with 10 bases between them. Amplified regions were TCR beta CDR3 sequences from RNA transcripts. The primer set for the first-round RT-PCR of the TCR CDR3 was HTBI. MiXCR was run by TCRdb on the multiplex PCR reads, yielding one entry per CDR3 protein. The sample has about 620,000 distinct CDR3 sequences, roughly 15% seen once; the top ten hold less than 4.5%. This sample stems from a study of T cells in Graves' hyperthyroidism and ophthalmopathy. Points from the study as a whole: Most clonotypes expanded in the thyroid (above 0.001) were also present in blood. A 13 V-J model separated ophthalmopathy from stable hyperthyroidism.

The sample comprised blood. The chain carries TRBV20-1 and TRBJ2-5; no clear D gene. The clonotype comes from a woman in her twenties or thirties with Graves' hyperthyroidism. CDR3 bases: TGCAGTGCTAGCTTGCAGATACAAGAGACCCAGTACTTC. As protein: CSASLQIQETQYF.